This TCR beta chain was sequenced during a study of T cell responses to AZD1222 COVID-19 vaccine. Findings of the study overall: Seropositive at baseline were only a handful of AZD1222 recipients. Following two doses of AZD1222, Spike-specific TCR breadth and depth rose. All repertoire sampling was performed exclusively after the peak T cell response. It should be noted that donors were predominantly white British and more often female, and clonal diversity was possibly underestimated.

Concerning this clone itself: What it binds is unknown.

CDR3 length equals 18 residues. The V gene's germline CDR1 is SGHTA and CDR2 FQGNSA. Unmatched junction bases numbered 12, after V lost 5 bases and J lost 0 bases. Here immunoSEQ multiplex PCR was the method, and the copy in TCRdb shows in-frame clones only, minus some. The table shows approximately 150,000 clones, with roughly 90% occurring only once. The chain links TRBV7-2 to TRBJ1-1; 10 bases line up with TRBD1. The receptor was isolated from an adult who received the AZD1222 COVID-19 vaccine. This sample comprised peripheral blood, obtained 28 days after the second AZD1222 dose. CDR3: CASSLGPGQGPLNTEAFF. CDR3 nucleotides: TGTGCCAGCAGCCTAGGCCCGGGACAGGGGCCATTGAACACTGAAGCTTTCTTT. The variable domain in full, with the rest retrieved from reference TRBV7-2 and TRBJ1-1, is GAGVSQSPSNKVTEKGKDVELRCDPISGHTALYWYRQSLGQGLEFLIYFQGNSAPDKSGLPSDRFSAERTGGSVSTLTIQRTQQEDSAVYLCASSLGPGQGPLNTEAFFGQGTRLTVV.